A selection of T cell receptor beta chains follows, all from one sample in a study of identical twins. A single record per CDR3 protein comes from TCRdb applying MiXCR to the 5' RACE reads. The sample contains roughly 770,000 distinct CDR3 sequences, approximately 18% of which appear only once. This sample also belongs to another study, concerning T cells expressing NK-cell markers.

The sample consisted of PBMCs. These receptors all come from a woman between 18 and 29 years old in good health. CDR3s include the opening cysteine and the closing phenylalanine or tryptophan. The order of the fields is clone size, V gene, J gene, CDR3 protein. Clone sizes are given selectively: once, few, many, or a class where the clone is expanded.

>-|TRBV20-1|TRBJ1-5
CSARSAGGVQPQHF
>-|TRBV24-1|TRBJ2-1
CATSESGTEQFF
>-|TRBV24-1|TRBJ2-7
CATSDGSLAGGEEQYF
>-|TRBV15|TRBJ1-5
CATSSASTGRASNQPQHF
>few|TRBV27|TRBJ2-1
CASSLSAARDNEQFF
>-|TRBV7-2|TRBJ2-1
CASSLDQVYEQFF
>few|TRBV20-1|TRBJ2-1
CSARDRTRRNEQFF
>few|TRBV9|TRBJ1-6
CASTVGRMGSPLHF
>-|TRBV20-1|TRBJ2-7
CSARGGFSEYEQYF
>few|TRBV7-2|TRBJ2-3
CASSGDRSDTQYF
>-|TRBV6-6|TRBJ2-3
CASRGGGADTQYF
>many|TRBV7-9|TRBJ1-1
CASSFTLNTEAFF
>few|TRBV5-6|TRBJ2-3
CASSLRGQINTDTQYF
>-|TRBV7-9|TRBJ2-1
CASSFSGKPYNEQFF
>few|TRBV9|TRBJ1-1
CASSKVGTEAFF
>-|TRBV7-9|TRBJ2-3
CASSRTMTADTQYF
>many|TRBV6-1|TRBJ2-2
CASTRKGFVPGELFF
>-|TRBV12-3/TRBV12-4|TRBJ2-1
CASSFRVEQFF
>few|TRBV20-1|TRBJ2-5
CSAFNYGTSGRQTQYF
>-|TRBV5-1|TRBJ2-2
CASSLSLAGGSGELFF
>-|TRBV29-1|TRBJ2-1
CSVEGLAGVNEQFF